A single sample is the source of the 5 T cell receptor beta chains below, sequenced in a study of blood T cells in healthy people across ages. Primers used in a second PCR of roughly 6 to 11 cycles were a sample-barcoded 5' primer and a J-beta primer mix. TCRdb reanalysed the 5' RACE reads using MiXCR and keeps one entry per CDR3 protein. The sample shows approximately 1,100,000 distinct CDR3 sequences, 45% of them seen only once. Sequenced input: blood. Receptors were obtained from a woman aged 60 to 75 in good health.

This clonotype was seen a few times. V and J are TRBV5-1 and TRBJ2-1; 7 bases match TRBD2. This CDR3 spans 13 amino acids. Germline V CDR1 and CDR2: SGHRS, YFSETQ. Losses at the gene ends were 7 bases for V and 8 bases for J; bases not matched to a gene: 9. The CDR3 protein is CASSKRESYEQFF. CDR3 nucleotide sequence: TGCGCCAGCTCGAAGCGGGAATCTTATGAGCAGTTCTTC.

CDR3 coding DNA: TGTGCCACCAGTGATCCAAAGACAGGGTTCTTTGGCTACACCTTC. Translation: CATSDPKTGFFGYTF. The chain joins TRBV24-1 to TRBJ1-2, with 7 bases lining up with TRBD1. The CDR3 contains 15 residues. V was clipped by 3 bases and J by 7 bases; unmatched bases: 10. Germline V gene data show CDR1 as KGHDR and CDR2 as SFDVKD.

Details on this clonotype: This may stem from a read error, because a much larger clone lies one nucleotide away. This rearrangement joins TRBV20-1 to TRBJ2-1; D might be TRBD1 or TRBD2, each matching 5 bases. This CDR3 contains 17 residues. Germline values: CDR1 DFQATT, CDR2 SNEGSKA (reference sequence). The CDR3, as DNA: TGCGGTGCCGACGATAGCTTAAGGGGAGTCGCCTACAATGAGCAGTTCTTC. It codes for CGADDSLRGVAYNEQFF.

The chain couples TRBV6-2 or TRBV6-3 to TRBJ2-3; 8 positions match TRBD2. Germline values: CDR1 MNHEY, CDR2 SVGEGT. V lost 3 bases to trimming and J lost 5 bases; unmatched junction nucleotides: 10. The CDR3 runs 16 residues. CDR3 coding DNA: TGTGCCAGCAGTTATCCGCAGCGGGAGTGGAGAGATACGCAGTATTTT. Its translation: CASSYPQREWRDTQYF.

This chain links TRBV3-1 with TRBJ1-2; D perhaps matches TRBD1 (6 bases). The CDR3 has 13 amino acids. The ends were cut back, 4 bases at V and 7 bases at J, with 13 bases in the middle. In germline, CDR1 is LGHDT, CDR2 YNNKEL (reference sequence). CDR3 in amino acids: CASSPDRVGGYTF. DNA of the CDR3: TGTGCCAGCAGCCCGGACAGAGTAGGTGGCTACACCTTC.